These 13 T cell receptor beta chains were sequenced from one sample in a study of cytomegalovirus exposure and HLA in healthy donors. Clones were read by immunoSEQ multiplex PCR, and TCRdb kept only the in-frame ones, dropping some. The sample has 65,000 or so clones; approximately 94% are singletons. The sequenced sample consisted of PBMCs. The receptors originated from a man between 18 and 35 years old in good health and CMV-seropositive.

The rearrangement uses TRBV5-4 and TRBJ1-2; D remains ambiguous. Per germline, CDR1 SGHNT and CDR2 YYREEE (reference sequence). Deletions cut 0 bases from V and 3 bases from J, with 12 bases between. The CDR3 is made up of 15 amino acids. The CDR3 DNA reads as TGTGCCAGCAGCTTGGTTGCCGGGCGGGACTATGGCTACACCTTC. Its protein is CASSLVAGRDYGYTF.

V usage is TRBV7-6 and J usage is TRBJ1-1; D gene unclear. Germline CDR1 and CDR2: SGHVS and FNYEAQ. V lost 1 base and J lost 1, with 10 bases in between. This CDR3 has 15 residues. CDR3 protein: CASSLVPYKNTEAFF. The CDR3 DNA is TGTGCCAGCAGCTTAGTTCCATACAAGAACACTGAAGCTTTCTTT.

The V call is TRBV27, the J call TRBJ1-2; no firm D call. Germline assignment: CDR1 MNHEY and CDR2 SMNVEV (reference sequence). The CDR3 loop spans 15 amino acids. V was pared by 2 bases and J by 4 bases, with 14 bases between. CDR3 DNA sequence: TGTGCCAGCAGTTTAAGGCGGGGATTGCCCTATGGCTACACCTTC. It yields the protein CASSLRRGLPYGYTF.

The chain couples TRBV10-3 to TRBJ2-6; perhaps TRBD1 as D (5 bases). CDR1 is ENHRY, CDR2 SYGVKD, per germline. CDR3 length: 17 residues. V was clipped by 7 bases and J by 0 bases, with 16 bases between them. This chain's CDR3 is CAINQGPALSGANVLTF. CDR3 in DNA: TGTGCCATCAACCAGGGTCCCGCCCTCTCTGGGGCCAACGTCCTGACTTTC.

The rearrangement uses TRBV7-9 and TRBJ2-2; 9 nucleotides match TRBD2. J lost 2 bases, V lost 5 bases, and 6 bases had no gene match. CDR1 and CDR2 (germline): SEHNR, FQNEAQ (reference sequence). The CDR3 consists of 16 residues. CDR3 sequence (DNA): TGTGCCAGCAGCACAGGGACTAGCATTAACACCGGGGAGCTGTTTTTT. It codes for CASSTGTSINTGELFF. Full variable domain (missing parts from reference TRBV7-9 and TRBJ2-2): DTGVSQNPRHKITKRGQNVTFRCDPISEHNRLYWYRQTLGQGPEFLTYFQNEAQLEKSRLLSDRFSAERPKGSFSTLEIQRTEQGDSAMYLCASSTGTSINTGELFFGEGSRLTVL.

The chain links TRBV6-6 to TRBJ1-2; 7 bases are a match to TRBD1. Losses at the gene ends were 0 bases for V and 3 bases for J; bases not matched to a gene: 1. Germline-derived CDR1 and CDR2 are MNHNY and SVGAGI (reference sequence). CDR3 length: 14 amino acids. CDR3 loop: CASSYSTGDYGYTF. In DNA form, the CDR3 reads TGTGCCAGCAGTTACTCCACAGGGGACTATGGCTACACCTTC.

V gene TRBV27 combines with J gene TRBJ1-2; D possibly corresponds to TRBD1 (6 bases). Germline loops: CDR1 MNHEY, CDR2 SMNVEV (reference sequence). This CDR3 has 15 residues. The V end was cut by 6 bases, the J end by 3 bases, with 17 bases between. CDR3 sequence reads: CASRSPRGGDYGYTF. The CDR3 DNA follows: TGTGCCAGCAGATCCCCCCGAGGGGGGGACTATGGCTACACCTTC.

In its sample, this clone was seen a few times. As DNA, the CDR3 is TGCGCCAGCAGCCAAGAGCCCCCGGGACTAGCGGGAGCCGAGCAGTACTTC. The encoded protein is CASSQEPPGLAGAEQYF. This chain connects TRBV4-3 to TRBJ2-7; TRBD2 matches at 14 bases. The junction had 7 bases not matched to a gene; V was cut back by 0 bases and J by 6 bases. CDR1 and CDR2 from the germline V gene are LGHNA and YSLEER. The CDR3 extends over 17 amino acids.

The chain employs TRBV27 and TRBJ2-3; 11 bases match TRBD2. In germline, CDR1 is MNHEY, CDR2 SMNVEV (reference sequence). The CDR3 has 16 residues. Unmatched junction bases numbered 9, after V lost 7 bases and J lost 3 bases. The CDR3 coding sequence is TGTGCCAGCAACCTAATAGCGGGAGGGCCGACAGATACGCAGTATTTT. Its protein product is CASNLIAGGPTDTQYF.

The rearrangement joins TRBV2 to TRBJ1-1, with 10 bases aligning to TRBD1. With V trimmed by 6 bases and J by 0 bases, 4 bases remained unmatched. The CDR3 contains 15 residues. Germline-derived CDR1 and CDR2 are SNHLY and FYNNEI. The CDR3 DNA reads as TGTGCCAGCAGGCGGGACAGGGGACTGAACACTGAAGCTTTCTTT. Translated, it gives CASRRDRGLNTEAFF.

For this clone: Relative to the germline gene, one junction end is altered; a read error may explain this. The V and J genes are TRBV15 and TRBJ1-2, with 8 bases lining up with TRBD1. CDR3 length: 11 amino acids. CDR1 LNHNV and CDR2 YYDKDF come from the germline V gene (reference sequence). The CDR3 DNA sequence: TGTGCCACCAGCAGGGGACAGGATACCTCCTTC. It codes for CATSRGQDTSF.

J is TRBJ1-6 and V is TRBV6-1, with 9 bases fitting TRBD1. CDR3 size: 14 residues. The ends lost 2 bases at V and 17 bases at J; junction bases unmatched: 10. The V gene's germline CDR1 is MNHNS and CDR2 SASEGT. The DNA of the CDR3 is TGTGCCAGCAGTGAAAGTCCCGGGACAGGGCTGGTCCACTTT. Translated, it gives CASSESPGTGLVHF.

The genes are TRBV9 and TRBJ1-3, with D maybe TRBD1 (6 bases). Germline V gene data show CDR1 as SGDLS and CDR2 as YYNGEE. The V end lost 3 bases, the J end lost 4 bases, and 14 bases lay between the germline ends. This CDR3 is 15 amino acids long. CDR3 sequence: CASSAQTGNGNTIYF. CDR3 in DNA: TGTGCCAGCAGCGCCCAAACAGGGAACGGAAACACCATATATTTT.